The 21 T cell receptor beta chains in this list originate from one sample, sequenced in a study of cytomegalovirus exposure and HLA in healthy donors. With 60 Vbeta and 13 Jbeta primers, the PCR was carried out. TCRdb keeps only in-frame clones here, not all; method: immunoSEQ multiplex PCR. Among 90,000 to 150,000 clones listed, approximately 80% were seen once. Sequencing was performed on PBMCs. The receptors here all came from a human donor in good health.

The rearrangement uses TRBV19 and TRBJ2-1; maybe TRBD1 (6 bases). Germline CDR1 and CDR2: LNHDA and SQIVND (reference sequence). The CDR3 is 14 amino acids. Trimming left V 0 bases short and J 4 bases short, with 7 bases between. The CDR3 sequence: CASSIEGGYNEQFF. The CDR3 nucleotides are TGTGCCAGTAGTATAGAAGGGGGATACAATGAGCAGTTCTTC.

This clone occurred a few times. J is TRBJ1-2 and V is TRBV4-1; no definite D call. This CDR3 is built from 13 residues. V was trimmed by 2 bases and J by 4 bases, leaving 8 bases between them. The germline V gene has CDR1 MGHRA and CDR2 YSYEKL. Here the CDR3 DNA reads TGCGCCAGCAGCCAATCACAGCCCTATGGCTACACCTTC. As protein: CASSQSQPYGYTF.

This clone was observed once. The chain couples TRBV6-1 to TRBJ1-1; no definite D call. The CDR3 runs 14 residues. CDR1 and CDR2 (germline): MNHNS, SASEGT. Trimming removed 3 bases from V and 6 bases from J, with 14 bases in between. CDR3 DNA sequence: TGTGCCAGCAGTGAGCCCCCGGGGTCCCCTGAAGCTTTCTTT. Amino acids: CASSEPPGSPEAFF.

This clone was detected a few times. The J gene is TRBJ1-5, the V gene TRBV2; possible D gene TRBD1, 5 bases. From germline, CDR1 is SNHLY and CDR2 FYNNEI. With 1 base removed from V and 7 bases from J, the gap between germline ends came to 14 bases. The CDR3 loop spans 15 amino acids. CDR3 coding DNA: TGTGCCAGCAGTGAAGTAGGGCAGGGTGGGCAGCCCCAGCATTTT. As protein: CASSEVGQGGQPQHF.

V and J are TRBV30 and TRBJ1-4; D gene ambiguous. CDR1 and CDR2 from the germline V gene are GTSNPN and SVGIG (reference sequence). The CDR3 runs to 12 residues. V lost 0 bases and J lost 8, with 7 bases in between. The DNA of the CDR3 is TGTGCCTGGAGTGTTCGGGGAGAAAAACTGTTTTTT. It encodes CAWSVRGEKLFF.

The J gene is TRBJ1-2, the V gene TRBV5-1; TRBD1 matches at 8 bases. Germline CDR1 and CDR2: SGHRS and YFSETQ. Losses at the gene ends were 4 bases for V and 7 bases for J; bases not matched to a gene: 6. This CDR3 has 13 amino acids. In DNA form, the CDR3 reads TGCGCCAGCAGCCCGGGGACAGGAGGTGGCTACACCTTC. Translating it yields CASSPGTGGGYTF.

The V gene is TRBV19, the J gene TRBJ2-6; a weak D match, TRBD2 (5 bases). The V gene's germline CDR1 is LNHDA and CDR2 SQIVND (reference sequence). V was cut by 0 bases and J by 1 base, with 7 bases left in between. The CDR3 totals 16 residues. Here the CDR3 reads CASSIDGGSGANVLTF. In nucleotides, the CDR3 is TGTGCCAGTAGTATAGACGGCGGGTCTGGGGCCAACGTCCTGACTTTC.

This clone was counted a few times. The chain couples TRBV5-6 to TRBJ2-5; possible D gene TRBD1, 5 bases. V gave up 0 bases and J gave up 5 bases, with 11 bases separating them. CDR3 length: 14 residues. Germline-derived CDR1 and CDR2 are SGHDT and YYEEEE. As DNA, the CDR3 is TGTGCCAGCAGCTTGGGAGACAGCGCGGAGACCCAGTACTTC. As protein: CASSLGDSAETQYF.

The chain links TRBV27 to TRBJ2-3, with 7 bases matching TRBD1. The junction had 13 bases not matched to a gene; V was cut back by 5 bases and J by 2 bases. This CDR3 has 17 amino acids. The V gene's germline CDR1 is MNHEY and CDR2 SMNVEV (reference sequence). CDR3 nucleotide sequence: TGTGCCAGCAGTCCCAAAGACAGGGCGGGCGACACAGATACGCAGTATTTT. It yields the protein CASSPKDRAGDTDTQYF.

The table lists this clone with a few counts. The chain uses TRBV28 and TRBJ2-1; 10 bases line up with TRBD2. The CDR3 length is 16 residues. Germline assignment: CDR1 MDHEN and CDR2 SYDVKM. V was clipped by 3 bases and J by 8 bases; unmatched bases: 10. The CDR3 loop reads CASSFEGAGTSDEQFF. The CDR3 DNA reads as TGTGCCAGCAGTTTCGAGGGGGCCGGGACTAGCGATGAGCAGTTCTTC.

The chain carries TRBV28 and TRBJ1-2; D not resolved. The germline V gene has CDR1 MDHEN and CDR2 SYDVKM. The V gene lost 1 base and the J gene lost 6 bases, with 18 bases spanning the gap. The CDR3 totals 16 residues. The CDR3 nucleotides are TGTGCCAGCAGTTTATCCTGGACGGGTCAGGAGGATGGCTACACCTTC. Its protein is CASSLSWTGQEDGYTF.

The rearrangement joins TRBV5-8 to TRBJ2-7; 14 nucleotides match TRBD2. The germline V gene has CDR1 SGHTS and CDR2 YDEGEE. V lost 5 bases, J lost 6 bases, and 10 bases stayed unmatched. The CDR3 is made up of 16 amino acids. The CDR3 region is CASRIREGLAGVEQYF. The CDR3 DNA reads as TGTGCCAGCAGAATCCGAGAGGGACTAGCGGGAGTCGAGCAGTACTTC.

The genes are TRBV28 and TRBJ2-7; 11 bases match TRBD1. Germline V gene data show CDR1 as MDHEN and CDR2 as SYDVKM. V lost 3 bases and J lost 2; bases outside the gene matches: 3. The CDR3 is made up of 15 amino acids. CDR3 DNA sequence: TGTGCCAGCAGTTTCGGGGACAGGGGGGCCTACGAGCAGTACTTC. Translated, it gives CASSFGDRGAYEQYF.

The V and J genes are TRBV11-2 and TRBJ2-3, with 10 nucleotides matching TRBD1. The trim removed 4 bases at V and 3 bases at J, leaving 4 bases unmatched. Germline CDR1 and CDR2: SGHAT and FQNNGV. CDR3 length: 15 residues. The CDR3 loop reads CASSSPGQGTDTQYF. CDR3 bases: TGTGCCAGCAGCTCACCGGGACAGGGGACAGATACGCAGTATTTT. Full variable domain (rest looked up from reference TRBV11-2 and TRBJ2-3): EAGVAQSPRYKIIEKRQSVAFWCNPISGHATLYWYQQILGQGPKLLIQFQNNGVVDDSQLPKDRFSAERLKGVDSTLKIQPAKLEDSAVYLCASSSPGQGTDTQYFGPGTRLTVL.

V gene TRBV18 combines with J gene TRBJ2-5; tentatively, D is TRBD2 (5 bases). The CDR3 has 13 residues. The germline V gene has CDR1 KGHSH and CDR2 LQKENI. V was pared by 3 bases and J by 3 bases, with 8 bases between. CDR3 region: CASSPPGKETQYF. Written as DNA, the CDR3 is TGTGCCAGCTCACCCCCGGGGAAAGAGACCCAGTACTTC.

This chain links TRBV19 with TRBJ2-5, with a possible D match to TRBD2 (6 bases). V lost 11 bases, J lost 5 bases, and 18 bases lay in between. Germline CDR1 and CDR2: LNHDA and SQIVND (reference sequence). The CDR3 contains 13 residues. This CDR3 is CAASPGGWETQYF. The CDR3 coding sequence is TGTGCCGCCTCCCCCGGGGGATGGGAGACCCAGTACTTC. The full variable domain, in which reference TRBV19 and TRBJ2-5 provide the parts outside the CDR3, is DGGITQSPKYLFRKEGQNVTLSCEQNLNHDAMYWYRQDPGQGLRLIYYSQIVNDFQKGDIAEGYSVSREKKESFPLTVTSAQKNPTAFYLCAASPGGWETQYFGPGTRLLVL.

The chain joins TRBV11-2 to TRBJ2-7; 8 bases line up with TRBD2. CDR1 SGHAT and CDR2 FQNNGV come from the germline V gene. This CDR3 has 12 amino acids. V trimming: 5 bases; J trimming: 6 bases; junction bases outside the gene matches: 3. In DNA form, the CDR3 reads TGTGCCAGCAGCCCGGGAGGGAGCGAGCAGTACTTC. Amino acids: CASSPGGSEQYF.

This clone was detected a few times. The rearrangement links TRBV23-1 to TRBJ2-1; TRBD2 matches at 9 bases. TRBV23-1 is recorded as an ORF, its role being uncertain. The CDR3 is 15 residues long. The trim removed 6 bases at V and 7 bases at J, leaving 10 bases unmatched. As DNA, the CDR3 is TGCGCCAGCAGCACACTAGCGGGTTATACAAATGAGCAGTTCTTC. Protein product: CASSTLAGYTNEQFF.

This chain joins TRBV5-1 and TRBJ2-3; 10 nucleotides line up with TRBD2. Germline CDR1 SGHRS, CDR2 YFSETQ. The length of the CDR3 is 14 residues. The V gene end was trimmed by 4 bases and the J gene end by 6 bases; junction bases not matched to a gene: 5. The CDR3 nucleotides read TGCGCCAGCAGCCTCGGGACTAGCGTCGATACGCAGTATTTT. Its protein is CASSLGTSVDTQYF.

The chain is built from TRBV5-1 and TRBJ1-2; 9 nucleotides line up with TRBD1. Trimming at V came to 3 bases and at J to 2 bases, leaving 8 bases not matched to a gene. CDR1 SGHRS and CDR2 YFSETQ come from the germline V gene. CDR3 size: 16 residues. The CDR3 reads CASSSGQGARNYGYTF. Written as DNA, the CDR3 is TGCGCCAGCAGCTCGGGACAGGGCGCGAGGAACTATGGCTACACCTTC.

The chain is built from TRBV4-1 and TRBJ2-7; 11 nucleotides align to TRBD2. V lost 4 bases to trimming and J lost 3 bases; unmatched junction nucleotides: 14. The CDR3 has 18 amino acids. Germline V gives CDR1 MGHRA, CDR2 YSYEKL. DNA for the CDR3: TGCGCCAGCAGCCCTAATGGCCCATTGACTAGCGGGATCTACGAGCAGTACTTC. It encodes CASSPNGPLTSGIYEQYF.